A selection of T cell receptor beta chains follows, all from one sample in a study of blood T cell repertoires in COVID-19. The repertoire was sequenced with immunoSEQ multiplex PCR; TCRdb's copy has only in-frame clones and lacks some. The sample contains about 80,000 clones, 60% to 80% of which appear only once. The sample was peripheral blood. Receptor source: a man between 65 and 79 years old with active or convalescent COVID-19. Both conserved end residues are part of each CDR3. A D gene is named only where the DNA matches it firmly. A row's size may be missing; if present it is once, few, many or a size class.

v_gene,len,abundance,j_gene,d_gene,CDR3nt,CDR3aa
TRBV3-1/TRBV3-2,15,-,TRBJ1-5,-,TGTGCCAGCAGCCCGTCTTCCGGGGGGCCTCAGCCCCAGCATTTT,CASSPSSGGPQPQHF
TRBV5-1,13,-,TRBJ1-2,TRBD1,TGCGCCAGCAGCCCCGGGACAGACGGGGGCTACACCTTC,CASSPGTDGGYTF
TRBV5-1,14,-,TRBJ1-2,-,TGCGCCAGCAGTAGGGGAGGTCGAGCAGATGGCTACACCTTC,CASSRGGRADGYTF
TRBV19,12,-,TRBJ1-1,TRBD1,TGTGCCAGTAGTCCTCGGACAGGGGAAGCTTTCTTT,CASSPRTGEAFF
TRBV5-1,14,few,TRBJ1-2,-,TGCGCCAGCAGCGTAGACGGGAACCGCTATGGCTACACCTTC,CASSVDGNRYGYTF
TRBV19,15,-,TRBJ2-1,TRBD2,TGTGCCAGTAAGTCCTCGGGGGGATCTTTCAATGAGCAGTTCTTC,CASKSSGGSFNEQFF
TRBV5-4,15,-,TRBJ2-1,-,TGTGCCAGCAACCCCCGGGGGGCTTCCTACAATGAGCAGTTCTTC,CASNPRGASYNEQFF
TRBV9,14,-,TRBJ2-7,-,TGTGCCAGCAGCGTAGGGGCAGGGACCTACGAGCAGTACTTC,CASSVGAGTYEQYF
TRBV6-5,12,-,TRBJ1-1,-,TGTGCCAGCAGGGGGCCCAGCACTGAAGCTTTCTTT,CASRGPSTEAFF
TRBV18,15,-,TRBJ2-6,-,TGTGCCAGCTCACCTGAGCCCTCTGGGGCCAACGTCCTGACTTTC,CASSPEPSGANVLTF
TRBV2,13,-,TRBJ1-1,TRBD1,TGTGCCAGCAGTGTAGGGGGCTTCACTGAAGCTTTCTTT,CASSVGGFTEAFF
TRBV4-1,14,-,TRBJ2-1,TRBD2,TGCGCCAGCAGCCTGACTAGCGTCTACAATGAGCAGTTCTTC,CASSLTSVYNEQFF
TRBV10-1,16,many,TRBJ2-7,TRBD1,TGCGCCAGCAGTGACCCGGGACAGGGGGGCTCCTACGAGCAGTACTTC,CASSDPGQGGSYEQYF
TRBV6-5,15,-,TRBJ1-1,TRBD1,TGTGCCAGCAGAGTGAGGACAGGGCTGAACACTGAAGCTTTCTTT,CASRVRTGLNTEAFF
TRBV7-9,14,-,TRBJ2-4,-,TGTGCCAGCACCCAGCTGGACAGTTCAAACATTCAGTACTTC,CASTQLDSSNIQYF
TRBV6-1,16,many,TRBJ2-5,TRBD2,TGTGCCAGCAGTGAAGCCGGCGGGGGGGCAGGAGAGACCCAGTACTTC,CASSEAGGGAGETQYF
TRBV28,17,-,TRBJ1-5,-,TGTGCCAGCACCCCCGCAGAGGAGGGAACGAGCAATCAGCCCCAGCATTTT,CASTPAEEGTSNQPQHF
TRBV3-1/TRBV3-2,18,-,TRBJ1-6,TRBD1,TGTGCCAGCAGCCATCCTCCGGGACAGGGAGCCTATAATTCACCCCTCCACTTT,CASSHPPGQGAYNSPLHF
TRBV5-1,14,-,TRBJ1-1,-,TGCGCCAGCAGCTTTACAGAAGCTAACACTGAAGCTTTCTTT,CASSFTEANTEAFF
TRBV12-3/TRBV12-4,12,-,TRBJ2-1,-,TGTGCCAGTAACTACAGGGACGATGAGCAGTTCTTC,CASNYRDDEQFF
TRBV4-1,14,-,TRBJ1-5,-,TGCGCCAGCACCCCAACCGCAGGGGAGTGGCCCCAGCATTTT,CASTPTAGEWPQHF
TRBV6-1,15,-,TRBJ2-7,TRBD1,TGTGCCAGCAGTGATACGGGACAGGGTCCCCTAAAGCAGTACTTC,CASSDTGQGPLKQYF
TRBV4-1,17,-,TRBJ2-5,-,TGCGCCAGCAGCCAAGATTCCTCGACTAGAGGTTGGGAGACCCAGTACTTC,CASSQDSSTRGWETQYF
TRBV3-1/TRBV3-2,15,-,TRBJ2-7,-,TGTGCCAGCAGCTGGGCAGGAGGAATTTCCTACGAGCAGTACTTC,CASSWAGGISYEQYF
TRBV28,15,-,TRBJ2-7,TRBD1,TGTGCCAGCGGGACCCCGGGACAGGGGGCCGACGAGCAGTACTTC,CASGTPGQGADEQYF
TRBV3-1/TRBV3-2,16,-,TRBJ2-7,-,TGTGCCAGCAGCCAGCCCCTCGGGGGGCTAAGCTACGAGCAGTACTTC,CASSQPLGGLSYEQYF
TRBV9,15,-,TRBJ2-1,TRBD2,TGTGCCAGCAGCCCCCCGGGGGGATTTGAGAATGAGCAGTTCTTC,CASSPPGGFENEQFF
TRBV6-1,14,-,TRBJ1-5,-,TGTGCCAGCAGTGAAGACGTCAGGAATCAGCCCCAGCATTTT,CASSEDVRNQPQHF
TRBV2,13,-,TRBJ2-7,-,TGTGCCAGCTCGACAGATCACCTCTACGAGCAGTACTTC,CASSTDHLYEQYF
TRBV6-2/TRBV6-3,14,-,TRBJ1-4,-,TGTGCCAGCAGTAGAAGGGGAGGAAATGAAAAACTGTTTTTT,CASSRRGGNEKLFF
TRBV9,13,few,TRBJ1-2,-,TGTGCCAGCAGCGAATCACAGGGAAGGGGCTACACCTTC,CASSESQGRGYTF
TRBV19,14,-,TRBJ1-4,-,TGTGCCAGTTCGGGTGGAGGAATACATGAAAAACTGTTTTTT,CASSGGGIHEKLFF
TRBV11-2,14,-,TRBJ2-5,TRBD2,TGTGCCAGCAGCTTAGGACCTAGCGGGAAAACCCAGTACTTC,CASSLGPSGKTQYF
TRBV29-1,13,-,TRBJ2-7,-,TGCAGCGTTGTAAGGGACAACCGATACGAGCAGTACTTC,CSVVRDNRYEQYF
TRBV5-1,13,-,TRBJ1-1,-,TGCGCCAGCAGCTTTCAGTGGAACACTGAAGCTTTCTTT,CASSFQWNTEAFF
TRBV7-2,16,few,TRBJ2-7,-,TGTGCCAGCAGCTTAGGTCGGGGGCGGGGGAAGTACGAGCAGTACTTC,CASSLGRGRGKYEQYF
TRBV7-9,13,-,TRBJ2-4,-,TGTGCCAGCGCGGAGGAACCCAAAAACATTCAGTACTTC,CASAEEPKNIQYF
TRBV5-1,14,once,TRBJ2-4,-,TGCGCCAGCAGCCCGGAGGGGTTGCAAAACATTCAGTACTTC,CASSPEGLQNIQYF
TRBV20-1,11,-,TRBJ1-2,TRBD1,TGCTGCAACAGGGGTATCTATGGCTACACCTTC,CCNRGIYGYTF
TRBV6-6,13,-,TRBJ1-2,-,TGTGCCAGCAGTTCGGGGGTTAACTATGGCTACACCTTC,CASSSGVNYGYTF
TRBV6-1,15,-,TRBJ2-1,-,TGTGCCAGCAGTGACAGGGGAAATTCCTACAATGAGCAGTTCTTC,CASSDRGNSYNEQFF